Presented here are 8 T cell receptor beta chains from one specimen sequenced in a study of blood T cell repertoires in COVID-19. The data were produced by immunoSEQ multiplex PCR, yet TCRdb's version contains in-frame clones alone and is incomplete. The sample contains around 310,000 clones, around 90% of which appear only once. The sample taken for sequencing was peripheral blood. The receptors derive from a woman aged 35 to 49 with COVID-19, enrolled during active disease.

A few counts support this clone. In nucleotides, the CDR3 is TGTGCCAGCAGTTTCCTCCGGACAGGTTTGAACACTGAAGCTTTCTTT. This sequence encodes CASSFLRTGLNTEAFF. The V call is TRBV27, the J call TRBJ1-1; TRBD1 matches 7 bases. CDR3 length: 16 residues. Germline-derived CDR1 and CDR2 are MNHEY and SMNVEV (reference sequence). Trimming at V came to 3 bases and at J to 0 bases, leaving 7 bases not matched to a gene.

CDR3 sequence reads: CASRRELGDSPLHF. In DNA, the CDR3 is TGTGCCAGCCGCCGAGAGTTAGGGGATTCACCCCTCCACTTT. The chain carries TRBV2 and TRBJ1-6, with D perhaps TRBD1 (5 bases). This CDR3 spans 14 amino acids. Trimming shortened V by 8 bases and J by 8 bases, and 16 bases separated the two germline ends. Germline V gene data show CDR1 as SNHLY and CDR2 as FYNNEI.

The chain links TRBV19 to TRBJ2-7, with D perhaps matching TRBD1 (6 bases). This CDR3 is 12 amino acids long. CDR1 LNHDA and CDR2 SQIVND come from the germline V gene (reference sequence). Deletions cut 3 bases from V and 6 bases from J, with 9 bases between. CDR3 amino acids: CASSITGFEQYF. Here the CDR3 DNA reads TGTGCCAGTAGTATTACAGGGTTCGAGCAGTACTTC. The full variable domain, in which reference TRBV19 and TRBJ2-7 provide the parts outside the CDR3, is DGGITQSPKYLFRKEGQNVTLSCEQNLNHDAMYWYRQDPGQGLRLIYYSQIVNDFQKGDIAEGYSVSREKKESFPLTVTSAQKNPTAFYLCASSITGFEQYFGPGTRLTVT.

The chain links TRBV7-9 to TRBJ2-5; tentative D call: TRBD2 (6 bases). Germline lookup yields CDR1 SEHNR and CDR2 FQNEAQ (reference sequence). Trimming stripped 3 bases from V and 4 bases from J, with 15 bases between. CDR3 size: 15 residues. The CDR3 region is CASSFGTVEAETQYF. The CDR3 coding sequence is TGTGCCAGCAGCTTCGGGACTGTTGAGGCAGAGACCCAGTACTTC.

The chain joins TRBV7-3 to TRBJ2-7, with a weak D call TRBD1 (6 bases). The CDR3 contains 13 residues. Per the germline V gene, CDR1 is SGHTA and CDR2 is FQGTGA. Deletions cut 5 bases from V and 1 base from J, with 9 bases between. The CDR3 sequence: CASSPGQSYEQYF. CDR3 nucleotide sequence: TGTGCCAGCAGCCCCGGACAGTCCTACGAGCAGTACTTC. Filled out from reference TRBV7-3 and TRBJ2-7, the complete variable domain reads GAGVSQTPSNKVTEKGKYVELRCDPISGHTALYWYRQSLGQGPEFLIYFQGTGAADDSGLPNDRFFAVRPEGSVSTLKIQRTERGDSAVYLCASSPGQSYEQYFGPGTRLTVT.

In this sample, this clone turned up once. The chain has TRBV28 and TRBJ1-1, with D tentatively TRBD1 (5 bases). Trimming shortened V by 1 base and J by 6 bases, and 12 bases separated the two germline ends. CDR3 length equals 14 residues. CDR1 and CDR2 (germline): MDHEN, SYDVKM. Here the CDR3 reads CASSLSSGGSEAFF. The CDR3 region has the DNA TGTGCCAGCAGTTTATCTTCGGGGGGGTCTGAAGCTTTCTTT.

The table lists this clone with a few counts. The chain links TRBV6-2 or TRBV6-3 to TRBJ2-3, with TRBD2 identical over 10 bases. Germline-derived CDR1 and CDR2 are MNHEY and SVGEGT. V shed 3 bases, J shed 2 bases, and the junction held 11 bases outside the gene matches. This CDR3 contains 18 residues. CDR3 sequence: CASSYHRLAGVNTDTQYF. The CDR3 region has the DNA TGTGCCAGCAGTTATCACCGTCTAGCGGGAGTGAACACAGATACGCAGTATTTT.

This rearrangement joins TRBV6-5 to TRBJ2-3; 11 nucleotides match TRBD2. V gave up 6 bases and J gave up 2 bases; unmatched junction bases: 4. Germline lookup yields CDR1 MNHEY and CDR2 SVGAGI. The CDR3 totals 15 residues. CDR3 in DNA: TGTGCCAGCAGGGGACTAGCGGAGCTCACAGATACGCAGTATTTT. It yields the protein CASRGLAELTDTQYF.